This is a list of T cell receptor beta chains from one sample in a study of blood T cell repertoires in COVID-19. Here immunoSEQ multiplex PCR was the method, and the copy in TCRdb shows in-frame clones only, minus some. The sample contains about 81,000 clones, over 70% of which appear only once. The sequencing sample was made of peripheral blood. The receptors were sampled from a woman aged 45-65 years with acute or convalescent COVID-19. The CDR3 runs from the conserved cysteine through the conserved F or W. Fields, in order: D gene, V gene, clone size, J gene, CDR3 DNA, CDR3 protein. A D gene is named only where the DNA matches it firmly. The size of a clone is reported for some rows only, either as once, few or many, or as a class for expanded clones.

TRBD1	TRBV3-1/TRBV3-2	NA	TRBJ1-2	TGTGCCAGCAGCCAAGTGACAGGGGCCGGCTACACCTTC	CASSQVTGAGYTF
NA	TRBV5-6	NA	TRBJ1-6	TGTGCCAGCAGCTCCGAAGGGGGAGCCTCTTCACCCCTCCACTTT	CASSSEGGASSPLHF
TRBD1	TRBV11-2	NA	TRBJ1-6	TGTGCCAGCAGCCCGGGCGGGACAGGGGGAAATTCACCCCTCCACTTT	CASSPGGTGGNSPLHF
NA	TRBV7-9	NA	TRBJ2-5	TGTGCCAGCAACGCTCAGGGGTCCGAGACCCAGTACTTC	CASNAQGSETQYF
TRBD1	TRBV19	NA	TRBJ2-1	TGTGCCAGTAGTATCTTTTCCCCGACAGGGGTTAGCGATGAGCAGTTCTTC	CASSIFSPTGVSDEQFF
NA	TRBV28	once	TRBJ1-5	TGTGCCAGCAGTACCTCCCCACAGGGCAATCAGCCCCAGCATTTT	CASSTSPQGNQPQHF
TRBD1	TRBV15	NA	TRBJ1-5	TGTGCCACGGGGGTGGGGACAGGGGGCGTCCAGCCCCAGCATTTT	CATGVGTGGVQPQHF
NA	TRBV7-9	NA	TRBJ2-3	TGTGCCAGCAGCTTATCGGCGGGGGCCCTCTCCCGCCCTGATACGCAGTATTTT	CASSLSAGALSRPDTQYF
TRBD2	TRBV19	NA	TRBJ2-2	TGTGCCAGTAGTCGCGGGGGGGCAACCGGGGAGCTGTTTTTT	CASSRGGATGELFF
TRBD1	TRBV10-3	NA	TRBJ1-1	TGTGCCATCAGTCTGACAGGGGTGAACACTGAAGCTTTCTTT	CAISLTGVNTEAFF
NA	TRBV7-2	NA	TRBJ2-1	TGTGCCAGCAGCTTAGGGGGGGTGGCGGTATACAATGAGCAGTTCTTC	CASSLGGVAVYNEQFF
NA	TRBV28	NA	TRBJ1-1	TGTGCCAGCAGTCGTAGCACTGAAGCTTTCTTT	CASSRSTEAFF
NA	TRBV11-2	NA	TRBJ2-7	TGTGCCAGCAGCTTAGATCGTGGCTCGGGATACTTC	CASSLDRGSGYF
TRBD1	TRBV28	NA	TRBJ1-2	TGTGCCAGCAGGCCCGGGACAGTTCGTTATCTATGGGACTACACCTTC	CASRPGTVRYLWDYTF
NA	TRBV6-1	NA	TRBJ1-4	TGTGCCAGCAGTGAACATTACGGTTCAGGTCCTAATGAAAAACTGTTTTTT	CASSEHYGSGPNEKLFF
TRBD1	TRBV5-5	NA	TRBJ2-3	TGTGCCAGCAGCTTGGGAACGACAGGGTCCACAGATACGCAGTATTTT	CASSLGTTGSTDTQYF
NA	TRBV19	NA	TRBJ1-5	TGTGCCAGTAGTATTCAGGGGCGAGTTCAGCCCCAGCATTTT	CASSIQGRVQPQHF
NA	TRBV6-4	few	TRBJ1-1	TGTGCCAGCAGTGCTGAGGGCGGGAAGGACACTGAAGCTTTCTTT	CASSAEGGKDTEAFF
NA	TRBV5-6	few	TRBJ2-2	TGTGCCAGCAGTCGCAGGGGTCGGAACACCGGGGAGCTGTTTTTT	CASSRRGRNTGELFF
TRBD2	TRBV30	NA	TRBJ2-5	TGTGCCTGGAGTGTTCTTTCCCCGGGGGGGGAGACCCAGTACTTC	CAWSVLSPGGETQYF
NA	TRBV28	few	TRBJ2-7	TGTGCCAGCAAAAACAGCTCCTCCGGCTACGAGCAGTACTTC	CASKNSSSGYEQYF
NA	TRBV7-9	NA	TRBJ1-2	TGTGCCAGCAGCTTAGCGCAGGGTTCAGGATTCTATGGCTACACCTTC	CASSLAQGSGFYGYTF
TRBD1	TRBV19	few	TRBJ1-2	TGTGCCAGTACCCACCCTTCGGGACAGGTCGATGGCTACACCTTC	CASTHPSGQVDGYTF
NA	TRBV2	NA	TRBJ2-3	TGTGCCAGCAGTGAAGACACAGGCACAGATACGCAGTATTTT	CASSEDTGTDTQYF
NA	TRBV6-6	NA	TRBJ2-7	TGTGCCAGCACCGACCCGGCAGGGGGAGGCTACGAGCAGTACTTC	CASTDPAGGGYEQYF
TRBD2	TRBV6-2/TRBV6-3	NA	TRBJ2-5	TGTGCCAGCAGTCCCTGGGGGACTAGCGGGGACCAAGAGACCCAGTACTTC	CASSPWGTSGDQETQYF
NA	TRBV30	NA	TRBJ2-1	TGTGCCTGGGCTCTAGCGATTGAGCAGTTCTTC	CAWALAIEQFF
NA	TRBV19	NA	TRBJ2-6	TGTGCCAGTACCCACCGGGGGGGGGCCAACGTCCTGACTTTC	CASTHRGGANVLTF
TRBD1	TRBV12-3/TRBV12-4	NA	TRBJ1-2	TGTGCCAGCAGCCGGGGACAGGGTGGCTACACCTTC	CASSRGQGGYTF
TRBD1	TRBV4-2	NA	TRBJ1-1	TGTGCCAGCAGCCAAGGGGACGTACAGGGGTACGCTGAAGCTTTCTTT	CASSQGDVQGYAEAFF
NA	TRBV10-1	NA	TRBJ1-6	TGCGCCAGCCAAAGAAATGACACGGACTATTATAATTCACCCCTCCACTTT	CASQRNDTDYYNSPLHF
NA	TRBV27	NA	TRBJ1-2	TGTGCCAGCAGTTTCCGGACAGACGATGGCTACACCTTC	CASSFRTDDGYTF
NA	TRBV7-9	once	TRBJ1-1	TGTGCCAGCAGCCCGGGGGATTGGATGGTGAACACTGAAGCTTTCTTT	CASSPGDWMVNTEAFF
TRBD1	TRBV3-1/TRBV3-2	NA	TRBJ1-1	TGTGCCAGCAGCTTACAGGGGGCGCGGGGCACTGAAGCTTTCTTT	CASSLQGARGTEAFF
TRBD1	TRBV6-6	NA	TRBJ1-4	TGTGCCACCGGGACAGGGGCTGAAAAACTGTTTTTT	CATGTGAEKLFF
NA	TRBV18	NA	TRBJ2-2	TGTGCCAGCTCAAGGGAGGTGTCCGGGGAGCTGTTTTTT	CASSREVSGELFF
TRBD1	TRBV9	NA	TRBJ2-7	TGTGCCAGCAGCGTGGGACAGGGGGACGAGCAGTACTTC	CASSVGQGDEQYF
TRBD2	TRBV9	NA	TRBJ2-7	TGTGCCAGCAGCGACTCTAGCGGGGGGCTTTACGAGCAGTACTTC	CASSDSSGGLYEQYF
NA	TRBV21-1	few	TRBJ1-2	TGTGCCATCCTTCCTCCCTCCCCCCCGGGACAGGGGGCAGAAAGGTATGGCTACACCTTC	CAILPPSPPGQGAERYGYTF
NA	TRBV6-5	NA	TRBJ2-7	TGTGCCAGCAGCCTTGAGGAACCGCCCTACGAGCAGTACTTC	CASSLEEPPYEQYF
TRBD2	TRBV9	once	TRBJ2-1	TGTGCCAGCAGCGCGGGACTAGCGGGAGGTTTTGAGCAGTTCTTC	CASSAGLAGGFEQFF